Each of the 16 T cell receptor beta chains below was sequenced from the same sample in a study of blood T cell repertoires in COVID-19. Assay used: immunoSEQ multiplex PCR; TCRdb lists only in-frame clones, some missing. The sample has roughly 170,000 clones, approximately 85% seen once. Sequencing input: peripheral blood. These receptors were obtained from a woman aged 45-65 years with COVID-19, enrolled during active disease.

CDR3 sequence (DNA): TGTGCCAGCAGTTCCCAGGGGACAGGGACCTACGAGCAGTACTTC. Protein sequence: CASSSQGTGTYEQYF. The chain joins TRBV27 to TRBJ2-7, with 9 bases matching TRBD1. Germline trimming cut 4 bases from V and 2 bases from J; bases unmatched to any gene: 6. Germline V gene sequence: CDR1 MNHEY, CDR2 SMNVEV (reference sequence). This CDR3 comprises 15 residues.

The chain links TRBV6-5 to TRBJ1-1; D not certain. This CDR3 has 14 amino acids. The V and J ends lost 5 bases and 1 base respectively, with 11 bases between them. The germline CDR1 and CDR2 sequences are MNHEY and SVGAGI. Here the CDR3 reads CASSLAGRNTEAFF. CDR3 coding DNA: TGTGCCAGCAGTCTAGCAGGACGGAACACTGAAGCTTTCTTT.

V is TRBV7-9 and J is TRBJ1-4, with D maybe TRBD1 (5 bases). V lost 5 bases and J lost 0, with 10 bases in between. From germline, CDR1 is SEHNR and CDR2 FQNEAQ (reference sequence). The CDR3 sequence is 15 residues long. CDR3 sequence reads: CASSVQGSTNEKLFF. CDR3 bases: TGTGCCAGCAGCGTTCAGGGTTCAACTAATGAAAAACTGTTTTTT.

The chain is built from TRBV6-5 and TRBJ2-2, with a weak D call TRBD2 (6 bases). CDR1 is MNHEY, CDR2 SVGAGI, per germline. Trimming took 0 bases from V and 3 from J, leaving 11 bases between them. The CDR3 sequence is 16 residues long. DNA for the CDR3: TGTGCCAGCAGTTACTCCCGGGACTTATACACCGGGGAGCTGTTTTTT. It codes for CASSYSRDLYTGELFF.

A single count supports this clone. V and J are TRBV7-9 and TRBJ1-1, with D perhaps matching TRBD1 (5 bases). V was shortened by 4 bases and J by 4 bases, with 7 bases between the two germline ends. This CDR3 has 12 amino acids. Germline-derived CDR1 and CDR2 are SEHNR and FQNEAQ (reference sequence). CDR3: CASSSDSTEAFF. The DNA for the CDR3 is TGTGCCAGCAGCTCCGACAGCACTGAAGCTTTCTTT.

The chain has TRBV12-3 or TRBV12-4 and TRBJ1-2; D perhaps matches TRBD1 (5 bases). V lost 6 bases to trimming and J lost 4 bases, with 12 bases between them. The CDR3 sequence is 13 residues long. The CDR3 loop is CASSHPTVYGYTF. CDR3 sequence (DNA): TGTGCCAGCAGCCACCCGACAGTCTATGGCTACACCTTC.

This rearrangement joins TRBV9 to TRBJ2-1; 10 nucleotides match TRBD2. V shed 3 bases, J shed 6 bases, and the junction held 6 bases outside the gene matches. Germline CDR1 reads SGDLS; CDR2 reads YYNGEE. The length of the CDR3 is 15 residues. CDR3 DNA sequence: TGTGCCAGCAGCGAGAGCGGGGGGGTGGGCAATGAGCAGTTCTTC. Translated, it gives CASSESGGVGNEQFF.

This clone was seen once. The chain carries TRBV10-3 and TRBJ2-3; 8 bases are shared with TRBD2. Trimming took 7 bases from V and 4 from J; bases not matched to a gene: 4. Germline values: CDR1 ENHRY, CDR2 SYGVKD. The CDR3 runs 13 residues. Here the CDR3 reads CAINGGGSDTQYF. The CDR3 DNA is TGTGCCATCAACGGCGGGGGGTCAGATACGCAGTATTTT.

The chain couples TRBV30 to TRBJ1-4; 8 bases align to TRBD1. CDR3 length: 13 amino acids. V was pared by 8 bases and J by 10 bases, with 12 bases of the junction left unmatched. From germline, CDR1 is GTSNPN and CDR2 SVGIG (reference sequence). DNA for the CDR3: TGTGCCCGAATGGGACAGGCCGGGGGAAAACTGTTTTTT. Amino acids: CARMGQAGGKLFF.

The chain links TRBV7-3 to TRBJ2-3, with 7 bases that match TRBD1. Per germline, CDR1 SGHTA and CDR2 FQGTGA. The CDR3 spans 13 residues. The ends lost 5 bases at V and 7 bases at J; junction bases unmatched: 6. CDR3 residues: CASSAPGQNTQYF. As DNA, the CDR3 is TGTGCCAGCAGCGCACCGGGACAGAATACGCAGTATTTT.

The chain uses TRBV7-9 and TRBJ2-3, with 11 bases identical to TRBD2. Germline trimming cut 6 bases from V and 2 bases from J; bases unmatched to any gene: 10. The CDR3 covers 17 residues. The germline CDR1 and CDR2 sequences are SEHNR and FQNEAQ (reference sequence). CDR3 DNA sequence: TGTGCCAGCAGTCGCCCTAGCGGGGGGACTACCACAGATACGCAGTATTTT. This sequence encodes CASSRPSGGTTTDTQYF.

The chain combines TRBV5-6 with TRBJ2-5; no firm D call. The CDR3 totals 13 residues. Germline V CDR1 and CDR2: SGHDT, YYEEEE. The V gene lost 1 base and the J gene lost 5 bases, with 9 bases spanning the gap. The CDR3 bases are TGTGCCAGCAGCTTGAGTGCGTCGGAGACCCAGTACTTC. The encoded protein is CASSLSASETQYF. Variable domain in full (rest from reference TRBV5-6 and TRBJ2-5): DAGVTQSPTHLIKTRGQQVTLRCSPKSGHDTVSWYQQALGQGPQFIFQYYEEEERQRGNFPDRFSGHQFPNYSSELNVNALLLGDSALYLCASSLSASETQYFGPGTRLLVL.

The chain recombines TRBV25-1 with TRBJ2-7, with D possibly being TRBD1 (5 bases). Germline CDR1 reads MGHDK; CDR2 reads SYGVNS. V was cut by 3 bases and J by 7 bases, with 13 bases left in between. The CDR3 is 13 amino acids. The CDR3 bases are TGTGCCAGCAGTGAGGTAGGGGTACGGGAGCAGTACTTC. Protein sequence: CASSEVGVREQYF.

V gene TRBV4-2 combines with J gene TRBJ2-3; D unresolved. The V gene's germline CDR1 is LGHNA and CDR2 YNFKEQ. This CDR3 comprises 13 residues. V lost 0 bases and J lost 5, with 6 bases in between. Written as DNA, the CDR3 is TGTGCCAGCAGCCAAGATGCGAGAGATACGCAGTATTTT. Translated: CASSQDARDTQYF.

The rearrangement uses TRBV27 and TRBJ2-3, with D unclear. There are 14 residues in the CDR3. Germline V lookup: CDR1 MNHEY, CDR2 SMNVEV (reference sequence). V lost 5 bases, J lost 0 bases, and 9 bases lay in between. The CDR3 loop reads CASSPPGSTDTQYF. CDR3 DNA: TGTGCCAGCAGTCCCCCAGGCAGCACAGATACGCAGTATTTT.

The chain joins TRBV30 to TRBJ1-4, with 12 bases that match TRBD1. Germline V gives CDR1 GTSNPN, CDR2 SVGIG (reference sequence). The V and J ends lost 4 bases and 8 bases, in that order; junction bases with no gene match: 8. This CDR3 spans 15 amino acids. CDR3 residues: CAWTGQGAPGEKLFF. The CDR3 DNA follows: TGTGCCTGGACGGGACAGGGGGCCCCCGGAGAAAAACTGTTTTTT.